One sample yielded the 21 T cell receptor beta chains listed below, sequenced in a study of T cell changes during pregnancy in multiple sclerosis. TCRdb keeps only in-frame clones here, not all; method: immunoSEQ multiplex PCR. The sample contains tens of thousands of clones, around nine tenths of which appear only once. The sample in question was peripheral blood, obtained in the second trimester of pregnancy. These TCRs come from a female donor with multiple sclerosis, enrolled in a pregnancy study.

The chain combines TRBV27 with TRBJ2-1, with 9 bases aligning to TRBD2. V trimming: 2 bases; J trimming: 3 bases; junction bases outside the gene matches: 5. Germline CDR1 MNHEY, CDR2 SMNVEV (reference sequence). This CDR3 has 16 residues. CDR3 nucleotides: TGTGCCAGCAGTTTAACGGGACTAGCCGACTACAATGAGCAGTTCTTC. Translation gives CASSLTGLADYNEQFF.

This sequence joins TRBV7-6 and TRBJ2-3, with a weak D call TRBD1 (6 bases). The germline CDR1 and CDR2 sequences are SGHVS and FNYEAQ. Trimming removed 5 bases at V and 4 bases at J, with 13 bases between. This CDR3 region has 14 residues. CDR3 loop: CASSLGQRPDTQYF. The CDR3 DNA reads TGTGCCAGCAGCCTAGGACAGCGACCAGATACGCAGTATTTT.

The V call is TRBV7-3, the J call TRBJ2-1, with TRBD1 identical over 8 bases. This CDR3 is built from 15 residues. V lost 3 bases, J lost 3 bases, and 4 bases stayed unmatched. Germline V gives CDR1 SGHTA, CDR2 FQGTGA. The CDR3 nucleotides are TGTGCCAGCAGCTTGGAGGACAGGGTCTACAATGAGCAGTTCTTC. It is translated as CASSLEDRVYNEQFF.

The chain employs TRBV18 and TRBJ2-4; a possible D gene is TRBD1 (6 bases). Trimming stripped 4 bases from V and 7 bases from J, with 11 bases between. The CDR3 consists of 13 residues. Germline V gene sequence: CDR1 KGHSH, CDR2 LQKENI. For the CDR3, the DNA is TGTGCCAGCTCACTTCGCCAGGGGAACATTCAGTACTTC. Translating gives CASSLRQGNIQYF.

The table lists this clone with a count of one. This CDR3 reads CASSQAGNTGELFF. CDR3 DNA sequence: TGTGCCAGCAGCCAAGCAGGGAACACCGGGGAGCTGTTTTTT. The V and J genes are TRBV14 and TRBJ2-2; D remains unclear. Trimming left V 1 base short and J 1 base short, with 4 bases between. The CDR3 length is 14 residues. The germline V gene encodes CDR1 SGHDN and CDR2 FVKESK.

The V gene is TRBV28, the J gene TRBJ1-5; no reliable D call. The germline V gene encodes CDR1 MDHEN and CDR2 SYDVKM. Trimming pared 3 bases from V and 3 bases from J, leaving 9 bases between. This CDR3 spans 14 amino acids. The CDR3 DNA reads TGTGCCAGCAGTTTCCCAGGAAACAATCAGCCCCAGCATTTT. Its translation: CASSFPGNNQPQHF.

A few counts support this clone. The J gene is TRBJ2-7, the V gene TRBV6-6; 7 bases fit TRBD2. The trim removed 0 bases at V and 3 bases at J, leaving 8 bases unmatched. CDR3 length equals 16 residues. Per the germline V gene, CDR1 is MNHNY and CDR2 is SVGAGI (reference sequence). The CDR3 is CASSYSGRGGFYEQYF. CDR3 bases: TGTGCCAGCAGTTACTCGGGGCGGGGAGGGTTCTACGAGCAGTACTTC.

The rearrangement uses TRBV5-1 and TRBJ2-5; 9 nucleotides match TRBD2. Germline-derived CDR1 and CDR2 are SGHRS and YFSETQ. The CDR3 runs to 15 residues. With 6 bases clipped from V and 3 bases from J, the junction kept 9 bases outside the gene matches. Here the CDR3 DNA reads TGCGCCAGCACCCGAGGGGCTAGCGGGGAAGAGACCCAGTACTTC. It translates to CASTRGASGEETQYF.

This clone was seen once. The chain combines TRBV19 with TRBJ2-7, with D tentatively TRBD1 (7 bases). Per germline, CDR1 LNHDA and CDR2 SQIVND (reference sequence). V gave up 0 bases and J gave up 6 bases, with 9 bases separating them. CDR3 size: 13 residues. This CDR3 is CASSIDRGAEQYF. CDR3 bases: TGTGCCAGTAGTATAGACAGGGGGGCCGAGCAGTACTTC.

The V gene is TRBV19, the J gene TRBJ2-3; D is unresolved. This CDR3 contains 14 residues. CDR1 LNHDA and CDR2 SQIVND come from the germline V gene (reference sequence). V was trimmed by 3 bases and J by 3 bases, leaving 10 bases between them. CDR3 region: CASSISSGTDTQYF. CDR3 coding DNA: TGTGCCAGTAGTATCTCCTCGGGTACAGATACGCAGTATTTT.

The chain carries TRBV5-1 and TRBJ2-7, with 11 positions matching TRBD2. The germline CDR1 and CDR2 sequences are SGHRS and YFSETQ. CDR3 length equals 15 residues. V trimming: 4 bases; J trimming: 4 bases; junction bases outside the gene matches: 7. In nucleotides, the CDR3 is TGCGCCAGCAGCGGTAGCGGGAGGGCCTTGTACGAGCAGTACTTC. Residues: CASSGSGRALYEQYF.

The chain links TRBV7-3 to TRBJ2-2; 7 bases align to TRBD1. The CDR3 extends over 16 amino acids. V shed 1 base and J 3 bases; nucleotides not matched to a gene: 5. Germline V gene lookup returns CDR1 SGHTA and CDR2 FQGTGA. CDR3 bases: TGTGCCAGCAGCTTAAAAGGGGGCGCTGACACCGGGGAGCTGTTTTTT. It yields the protein CASSLKGGADTGELFF.

The rearrangement joins TRBV7-9 to TRBJ1-1, with D possibly matching TRBD1 (6 bases). V was shortened by 5 bases and J by 2 bases, with 12 bases between the two germline ends. The germline V gene has CDR1 SEHNR and CDR2 FQNEAQ (reference sequence). This CDR3 has 14 amino acids. This CDR3 reads CASSPRGGNTEAFF. The DNA of the CDR3 is TGTGCCAGCAGCCCCCGAGGGGGAAACACTGAAGCTTTCTTT.

This clone was seen a handful of times. The chain combines TRBV27 with TRBJ2-2; 10 bases are shared with TRBD2. V shed 5 bases and J 1 base; nucleotides not matched to a gene: 4. The CDR3 consists of 16 residues. Germline CDR1 MNHEY, CDR2 SMNVEV (reference sequence). The CDR3 coding sequence is TGTGCCAGCAGTCTTTTAGCGGGAGGGAACACCGGGGAGCTGTTTTTT. As protein: CASSLLAGGNTGELFF.

V usage is TRBV11-1 and J usage is TRBJ2-1; 8 bases are shared with TRBD1. This CDR3 is built from 15 residues. Germline CDR1 reads SGHAT; CDR2 reads FQDESV (reference sequence). The V segment lost 3 bases and the J segment 5 bases; nucleotides outside the gene matches: 6. CDR3: CASSFAGGYHNEQFF. The CDR3 DNA follows: TGTGCCAGCAGCTTCGCAGGGGGCTACCACAATGAGCAGTTCTTC.

Details on this clone: It may be a read error: a sequence one base away is much more abundant. Other nucleotide sequences in the sample specify the same CDR3. The chain couples TRBV6-1 to TRBJ2-7; D is perhaps TRBD2 (5 bases). Trimming took 2 bases from V and 4 from J, leaving 12 bases between them. Germline-derived CDR1 and CDR2 are MNHNS and SASEGT. The CDR3 is 14 amino acids. Written as DNA, the CDR3 is TGTGCCAGCAGTGAACTTGAGGGTTCTTACGAGCAGTACTTC. Its protein product is CASSELEGSYEQYF.

The V call is TRBV27, the J call TRBJ1-6; 8 bases line up with TRBD1. Germline V lookup: CDR1 MNHEY, CDR2 SMNVEV (reference sequence). Losses at the gene ends were 0 bases for V and 9 bases for J; bases not matched to a gene: 10. CDR3 length: 17 residues. The CDR3 DNA is TGTGCCAGCAGTTTATCAATGACACAGGGGGTTAGTTCACCCCTCCACTTT. Protein sequence: CASSLSMTQGVSSPLHF.

The gene calls are TRBV18 and TRBJ1-2; D is perhaps TRBD1 (6 bases). Trimming took 5 bases from V and 3 from J, leaving 13 bases between them. Germline-derived CDR1 and CDR2 are KGHSH and LQKENI. The length of the CDR3 is 14 residues. As DNA, the CDR3 is TGTGCCAGCTCAGCTCAGGGGAAAGACTATGGCTACACCTTC. This encodes CASSAQGKDYGYTF.

The chain carries TRBV7-8 and TRBJ2-1; the D gene is possibly TRBD2 (6 bases). Per germline, CDR1 SGHVS and CDR2 FQNEAQ. V was cut by 5 bases and J by 9 bases, with 11 bases left in between. The CDR3 runs 12 residues. CDR3 coding DNA: TGTGCCAGCAGCCCGACTAGTTTTGAGCAGTTCTTC. It is translated as CASSPTSFEQFF.

V is TRBV6-6 and J is TRBJ1-1; D is ambiguous. Trimming took 5 bases from V and 1 from J, leaving 5 bases between them. The CDR3 is 12 residues long. CDR1 MNHNY and CDR2 SVGAGI come from the germline V gene (reference sequence). The CDR3 bases are TGTGCCAGCAGTGGCAAGAACACTGAAGCTTTCTTT. Protein: CASSGKNTEAFF.

This clone is a singleton in its sample. The V gene is TRBV6-1, the J gene TRBJ2-3, with TRBD2 matching 7 bases. CDR3 size: 17 residues. CDR1 is MNHNS, CDR2 SASEGT, per germline. Unmatched junction bases numbered 14, after V lost 4 bases and J lost 4 bases. CDR3 DNA sequence: TGTGCCAGCAGTGTCGTCGCGGGAGATGAAGGGCCAGATACGCAGTATTTT. This codes for CASSVVAGDEGPDTQYF.